This is a list of T cell receptor beta chains from one sample in a study of blood T cell repertoires in COVID-19. TCRdb's table, derived via immunoSEQ multiplex PCR, lists solely in-frame clones and lacks some. Altogether about 170,000 clones are present, roughly 80% being singletons, with the ten largest covering about 2.7%. The sample was peripheral blood. These TCRs come from a human donor with acute or convalescent COVID-19. The donor label of this sample is uncertain. Each CDR3 is given with its conserved first and last residue. Where a row states a size, it is once, few, many or the class of an expanded clone; other rows omit it.

size	V	J	length	CDR3
few	TRBV30	TRBJ1-6	15	CAWRFRDRDNSPLHF
NA	TRBV10-1	TRBJ2-3	16	CATGTGAIFSTDTQYF
NA	TRBV6-5	TRBJ2-1	13	CASLKTGRNEQFF
NA	TRBV5-1	TRBJ2-5	13	CASSLALEETQYF
NA	TRBV6-1	TRBJ1-5	15	CASSEVGARDQPQHF
NA	TRBV4-2	TRBJ1-2	13	CASSQGPGDGYTF
NA	TRBV6-2/TRBV6-3	TRBJ2-3	16	CASSDASAGDTDTQYF
NA	TRBV2	TRBJ2-3	14	CASKERRSTDTQYF
once	TRBV6-4	TRBJ2-2	15	CASSQRGGRTGELFF
NA	TRBV6-5	TRBJ1-1	15	CASSYTRVVGAEAFF
NA	TRBV5-1	TRBJ2-2	16	CASSLTSGSNTGELFF
NA	TRBV11-1	TRBJ1-2	15	CASSLDGASPYGYTF
NA	TRBV2	TRBJ1-2	14	CASSWDRGNYGYTF
NA	TRBV5-8	TRBJ2-1	15	CASSFDGTGVNEQFF
NA	TRBV11-3	TRBJ2-1	12	CASSLGGREQFF
NA	TRBV3-1/TRBV3-2	TRBJ2-3	14	CASGPGGPTDTQYF
NA	TRBV2	TRBJ2-1	15	CASIGTSGGPGEQFF
NA	TRBV9	TRBJ2-7	13	CASSNRDRSEQYF
NA	TRBV25-1	TRBJ1-2	14	CASSESVRVDGYTF
once	TRBV7-2	TRBJ2-5	17	CASSSPRLAGGRETQYF
once	TRBV28	TRBJ1-2	15	CASSSKGRGNYGYTF
NA	TRBV10-1	TRBJ2-1	13	CASSLFRADEQFF
NA	TRBV28	TRBJ2-7	13	CASGFEGTYEQYF
NA	TRBV28	TRBJ2-1	15	CASSLGENSYNEQFF
NA	TRBV29-1	TRBJ2-1	16	CSVVERSGSSYNEQFF
NA	TRBV18	TRBJ1-5	15	CASSPGGQDNQPQHF
few	TRBV29-1	TRBJ2-7	14	CSVDRGQGAYEQYF
NA	TRBV19	TRBJ1-5	12	CASQYSNQPQHF
few	TRBV4-1	TRBJ1-5	15	CATSGPGGGNQPQHF
NA	TRBV6-6	TRBJ1-6	17	CASSRIQASGRNSPLHF
NA	TRBV28	TRBJ2-7	15	CASSLSGRPSYEQYF
NA	TRBV12-3/TRBV12-4	TRBJ1-6	13	CASRRDPTSPLHF
NA	TRBV9	TRBJ2-7	11	CASSPRGGQYF
once	TRBV28	TRBJ2-1	16	CASSYPQGAPRNEQFF
NA	TRBV6-1	TRBJ1-5	15	CASSELWGVDQPQHF
NA	TRBV5-1	TRBJ2-5	15	CASSLWTGGQETQYF
NA	TRBV7-3	TRBJ2-3	14	CASSPQGATDTQYF
NA	TRBV30	TRBJ1-3	14	CAWSRQGGRNTIYF
NA	TRBV28	TRBJ1-5	15	CASRSTGEDHQPQHF
NA	TRBV27	TRBJ1-2	15	CASSRLSGQGYGYTF
NA	TRBV9	TRBJ2-1	16	CASSAPGLAGDNEQFF
NA	TRBV2	TRBJ2-3	11	CASTPAGGQYF
NA	TRBV7-7	TRBJ2-7	17	CASSPGTGELGSGEQYF
once	TRBV11-2	TRBJ2-7	15	CASSLQNQASYEQYF
NA	TRBV7-9	TRBJ2-2	17	CASSLEGAPRDTGELFF
NA	TRBV6-1	TRBJ1-1	15	CASSWGVHMNTEAFF
NA	TRBV30	TRBJ1-4	11	CAWTRGEKLFF
NA	TRBV5-1	TRBJ1-6	14	CASSPGQVDSPLHF
NA	TRBV30	TRBJ1-2	15	CAWSSTAGQKIGYTF
once	TRBV5-4	TRBJ2-1	15	CASSPLPLVNNEQFF
NA	TRBV6-2/TRBV6-3	TRBJ1-4	13	CASSPPGQEKLFF
NA	TRBV12-3/TRBV12-4	TRBJ2-7	13	CASSFQGPHEQYF
NA	TRBV5-1	TRBJ2-5	16	CASSSGLAGDLGTQYF
NA	TRBV6-5	TRBJ2-7	15	CASRLDRAPLYEQYF
NA	TRBV5-1	TRBJ2-2	14	CASSSQGDTGELFF
NA	TRBV27	TRBJ2-7	14	CATGRREGPNEQYF
NA	TRBV28	TRBJ2-3	18	CASSFGSTSGLVTDTQYF